Listed below are T cell receptor beta chains from one sample, sequenced in a study of blood T cells in healthy people across ages. TCRdb analysed the 5' RACE reads with MiXCR anew, one entry per CDR3 protein. The sample lists 800,000 to 950,000 distinct CDR3 sequences; 25% to 30% were seen once. The same specimen was also included in a second study, on T cells of mothers and their children.

The specimen was blood. Receptor source: a middle-aged woman in good health. Each CDR3 is given with its conserved first and last residue. The D gene is left open where the match is weak. Size values are once, few and many counts, or a class for expanded clones, and some rows have none.

V: TRBV20-1; size: many; D: NA; J: TRBJ2-7; DNA: TGCAGTGCTCCCCGTCGCACACCAACCTACGAGCAGTACTTC; CDR3: CSAPRRTPTYEQYF
V: TRBV6-2/TRBV6-3; size: many; D: NA; J: TRBJ2-7; DNA: TGTGCCAGCGCCCGGGGGTCGGATTACGAGCAGTACTTC; CDR3: CASARGSDYEQYF
V: TRBV28; size: NA; D: NA; J: TRBJ1-5; DNA: TGTGCCAGCAGCCGTCGGGCGGGTTATAGCAATCAGCCCCAGCATTTT; CDR3: CASSRRAGYSNQPQHF
V: TRBV7-2; size: NA; D: TRBD2; J: TRBJ2-1; DNA: TGTGCCAGCAGCCCTGCCTATAGCGGGGGTTACAATGAGCAGTTCTTC; CDR3: CASSPAYSGGYNEQFF
V: TRBV7-2; size: few; D: NA; J: TRBJ2-5; DNA: TGTGCCAGCACCAGTTGGGAGAGGGAGACCCAGTACTTC; CDR3: CASTSWERETQYF
V: TRBV27; size: NA; D: NA; J: TRBJ1-2; DNA: TGTGCCAGCGGACTAAATCTGGGGTCCGGCTATGGCTACACCTTC; CDR3: CASGLNLGSGYGYTF
V: TRBV29-1; size: few; D: NA; J: TRBJ2-2; DNA: TGCAGCGTTGAAGGGGGGCTCGGGGACACCGGGGAGCTGTTTTTT; CDR3: CSVEGGLGDTGELFF
V: TRBV7-9; size: many; D: NA; J: TRBJ2-1; DNA: TGTGCCAGCAGCTCTCCCACTAGAATTGAGCAGTTCTTC; CDR3: CASSSPTRIEQFF
V: TRBV6-2/TRBV6-3; size: NA; D: TRBD1; J: TRBJ1-1; DNA: TGTGCCAGCAGTACCTGGGACAGGGGGTTGAACACTGAAGCTTTCTTT; CDR3: CASSTWDRGLNTEAFF
V: TRBV11-2; size: NA; D: NA; J: TRBJ2-5; DNA: TGTGCCAGCAACGACCCTCAAGAGACCCAGTACTTC; CDR3: CASNDPQETQYF
V: TRBV7-3; size: many; D: NA; J: TRBJ1-4; DNA: TGTGCCAGCAGTTTGACGGGTGGTGAAAAACTGTTTTTT; CDR3: CASSLTGGEKLFF
V: TRBV5-5; size: few; D: NA; J: TRBJ2-1; DNA: TGTGCCAGCACCTCGTTGCTCGGGGTCATCGAGCAGTTCTTC; CDR3: CASTSLLGVIEQFF
V: TRBV5-1; size: NA; D: NA; J: TRBJ2-7; DNA: TGCGCCAGCAGCTTGGCCGGGGCAGGGTACAATGAGCAGTACTTC; CDR3: CASSLAGAGYNEQYF
V: TRBV9; size: NA; D: NA; J: TRBJ2-2; DNA: TGTGCCAGCAGCGTAGAAAATTCGAACACCGGGGAGCTGTTTTTT; CDR3: CASSVENSNTGELFF
V: TRBV28; size: many; D: NA; J: TRBJ1-2; DNA: TGTGCCAGCAGTTTGGCGGAGGCGGGGAACCTCTATGGCTACACCTTC; CDR3: CASSLAEAGNLYGYTF
V: TRBV4-1; size: few; D: NA; J: TRBJ2-5; DNA: TGCGCCAGCAGTCTCACCCACTTGGTCGACAGAGAGAAAGAGACCCAGTACTTC; CDR3: CASSLTHLVDREKETQYF
V: TRBV11-2; size: once; D: TRBD1; J: TRBJ2-7; DNA: TGTGCCAGCAGCTTAGAGTCCACAGGGGTGAGTTACGAGCAGTACTTC; CDR3: CASSLESTGVSYEQYF
V: TRBV29-1; size: few; D: TRBD1; J: TRBJ1-1; DNA: TGCAGCGTGGACAGGGGGCAGAACACTGAAGCTTTCTTT; CDR3: CSVDRGQNTEAFF
V: TRBV20-1; size: NA; D: NA; J: TRBJ1-1; DNA: TGCAGTGCCGCTCCGGATGACACTGAAGCTTTCTTT; CDR3: CSAAPDDTEAFF
V: TRBV6-1; size: many; D: TRBD2; J: TRBJ2-5; DNA: TGTGCCAGCAGTGTTCAGCGGGGAGGGCAAGAGACCCAGTACTTC; CDR3: CASSVQRGGQETQYF
V: TRBV12-3/TRBV12-4; size: many; D: TRBD2; J: TRBJ2-7; DNA: TGTGCCAGCAGTCCCATGGGGGGGTATGGTAGAAGGTCCTACGAGCAGTACTTC; CDR3: CASSPMGGYGRRSYEQYF
V: TRBV12-3/TRBV12-4; size: few; D: TRBD1; J: TRBJ1-1; DNA: TGTGCCAGCAGTTTAGACAGGGGATTGGACACTGAAGCTTTCTTT; CDR3: CASSLDRGLDTEAFF
V: TRBV20-1; size: NA; D: NA; J: TRBJ1-1; DNA: TGCAGTGCTAGAGATGCGGGGGCCCAGCACACTGAAGCTTTCTTT; CDR3: CSARDAGAQHTEAFF
V: TRBV20-1; size: NA; D: TRBD1; J: TRBJ1-2; DNA: TGCAGTGCTAGAAGTAGGGGGCACTATGGCTACACCTTC; CDR3: CSARSRGHYGYTF
V: TRBV7-6; size: few; D: NA; J: TRBJ1-4; DNA: TGTGCCAGCAGCTTGGACAGAACAAATGAAAAACTGTTTTTT; CDR3: CASSLDRTNEKLFF
V: TRBV9; size: NA; D: TRBD1; J: TRBJ2-5; DNA: TGTGCCAGCAGCCCAACGTCACCGGGACAGGGGTTTCAAGAGACCCAGTACTTC; CDR3: CASSPTSPGQGFQETQYF
V: TRBV7-8; size: NA; D: NA; J: TRBJ2-1; DNA: TGTGCCAGCAGCGTCTTGAAATTAGGAAGAAATGAGCAGTTCTTC; CDR3: CASSVLKLGRNEQFF
V: TRBV28; size: few; D: NA; J: TRBJ2-1; DNA: TGTGCCAGCAGTTATCGGAGGCCAAATGAGCAGTTCTTC; CDR3: CASSYRRPNEQFF
V: TRBV12-3/TRBV12-4; size: few; D: NA; J: TRBJ2-7; DNA: TGTGCCAGCAGTCCCAGCCAGATTGCCTACGAGCAGTACTTC; CDR3: CASSPSQIAYEQYF
V: TRBV7-9; size: NA; D: TRBD2; J: TRBJ2-7; DNA: TGTGCCAGTACCGGGACTAGGAGTTCCGAGCAGTACTTC; CDR3: CASTGTRSSEQYF
V: TRBV2; size: many; D: NA; J: TRBJ2-7; DNA: TGTGCCGGTTGCAGGGGTACTACGAGCGAGCAGTACTTC; CDR3: CAGCRGTTSEQYF
V: TRBV7-9; size: NA; D: TRBD1; J: TRBJ2-7; DNA: TGTGCCAGCAGTTTACCCTTCCAACAGGGGGGCAATGAGCAGTACTTC; CDR3: CASSLPFQQGGNEQYF
V: TRBV19; size: few; D: NA; J: TRBJ1-6; DNA: TGTGCCAGTAGTATGGGGGAAGGACCTCGGTCACCCCTCCACTTT; CDR3: CASSMGEGPRSPLHF
V: TRBV20-1; size: many; D: TRBD2; J: TRBJ2-1; DNA: TGCAGTGCTGAGCTAGCGGGGGGCCTAAGCTCCTACAATGAGCAGTTCTTC; CDR3: CSAELAGGLSSYNEQFF
V: TRBV4-1; size: NA; D: TRBD2; J: TRBJ2-3; DNA: TGCGCCAGCAGCCAGCTCCCTAGCGGGGGGGGATTTGTAGATACGCAGTATTTT; CDR3: CASSQLPSGGGFVDTQYF
V: TRBV28; size: NA; D: NA; J: TRBJ1-1; DNA: TGTGCCAGCAGGTCTGACATGGGTAGAGCTTTCTTT; CDR3: CASRSDMGRAFF
V: TRBV5-1; size: NA; D: TRBD1; J: TRBJ2-5; DNA: TGCGCCAGCAGCTTGGCCGTCGGGACAGGGCCCCAAGAGACCCAGTACTTC; CDR3: CASSLAVGTGPQETQYF
V: TRBV12-3/TRBV12-4; size: many; D: NA; J: TRBJ2-7; DNA: TGTGCCAGCAACCCGGGGGGACAGGCGGTTACCGAGCAGTACTTC; CDR3: CASNPGGQAVTEQYF
V: TRBV5-1; size: few; D: TRBD1; J: TRBJ2-7; DNA: TGCGCCAGCAGCTTGGGCCACAGGGGGGTCCACGAGCAGTACTTC; CDR3: CASSLGHRGVHEQYF
V: TRBV12-5; size: NA; D: TRBD1; J: TRBJ2-5; DNA: TGTGCTAGTGGTTTCGGACAGGGGTACCAAGAGACCCAGTACTTC; CDR3: CASGFGQGYQETQYF
V: TRBV7-2; size: NA; D: NA; J: TRBJ2-4; DNA: TGTGCCAGCTCTTTCGAGGTGCGGGGCTACAATGAGCAGTACTTC; CDR3: CASSFEVRGYNEQYF
V: TRBV28; size: many; D: NA; J: TRBJ2-5; DNA: TGTGCCAGCAGGATCTTATCGACCCAGTACTTC; CDR3: CASRILSTQYF
V: TRBV25-1; size: NA; D: NA; J: TRBJ1-4; DNA: TGTGCCAGCAGTACCCGGGACCCTAATGAAAAACTGTTTTTT; CDR3: CASSTRDPNEKLFF
V: TRBV12-3/TRBV12-4; size: few; D: TRBD1; J: TRBJ1-5; DNA: TGTGCCAGCAGTTTCGCCGGGACAGCGAATCAGCCCCAGCATTTT; CDR3: CASSFAGTANQPQHF